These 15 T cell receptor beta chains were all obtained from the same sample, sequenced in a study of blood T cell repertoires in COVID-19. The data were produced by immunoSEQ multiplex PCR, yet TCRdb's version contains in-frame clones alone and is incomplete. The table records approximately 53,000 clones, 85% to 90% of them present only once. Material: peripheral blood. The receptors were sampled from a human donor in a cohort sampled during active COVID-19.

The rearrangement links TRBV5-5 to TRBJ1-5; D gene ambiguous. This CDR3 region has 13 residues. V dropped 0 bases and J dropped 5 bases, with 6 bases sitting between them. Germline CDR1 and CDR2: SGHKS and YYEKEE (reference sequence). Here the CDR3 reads CASSLVRDQPQHF. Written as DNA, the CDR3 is TGTGCCAGCAGCTTGGTTCGGGATCAGCCCCAGCATTTT.

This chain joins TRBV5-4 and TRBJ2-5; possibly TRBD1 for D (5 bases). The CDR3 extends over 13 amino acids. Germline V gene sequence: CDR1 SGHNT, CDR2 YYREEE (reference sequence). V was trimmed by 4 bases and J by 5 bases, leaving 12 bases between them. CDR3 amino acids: CASSPADKETQYF. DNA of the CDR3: TGTGCCAGCAGCCCCGCGGACAAGGAGACCCAGTACTTC.

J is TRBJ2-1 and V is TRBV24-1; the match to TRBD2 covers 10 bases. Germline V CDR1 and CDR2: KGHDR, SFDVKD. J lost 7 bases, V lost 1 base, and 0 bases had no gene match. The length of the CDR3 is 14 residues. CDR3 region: CATSDLLAGNEQFF. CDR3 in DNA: TGTGCCACCAGTGATTTACTAGCGGGAAATGAGCAGTTCTTC.

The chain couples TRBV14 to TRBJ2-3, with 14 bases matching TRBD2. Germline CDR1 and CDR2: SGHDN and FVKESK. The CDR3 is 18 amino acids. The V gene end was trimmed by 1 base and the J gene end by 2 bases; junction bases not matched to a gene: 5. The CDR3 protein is CASSQGTSGGTVTDTQYF. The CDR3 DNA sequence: TGTGCCAGCAGCCAAGGGACTAGCGGGGGGACGGTCACAGATACGCAGTATTTT.

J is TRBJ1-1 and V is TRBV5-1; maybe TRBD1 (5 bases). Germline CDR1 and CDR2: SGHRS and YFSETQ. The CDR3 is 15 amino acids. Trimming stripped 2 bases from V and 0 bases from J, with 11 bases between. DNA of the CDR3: TGCGCCAGCAGCTTTGGTGGGGGGATGAACACTGAAGCTTTCTTT. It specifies CASSFGGGMNTEAFF.

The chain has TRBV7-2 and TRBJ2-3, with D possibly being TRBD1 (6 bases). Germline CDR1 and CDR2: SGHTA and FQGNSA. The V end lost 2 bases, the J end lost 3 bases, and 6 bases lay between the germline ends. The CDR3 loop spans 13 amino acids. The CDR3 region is CASSLQGTDTQYF. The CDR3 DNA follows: TGTGCCAGCAGCTTACAGGGGACAGATACGCAGTATTTT.

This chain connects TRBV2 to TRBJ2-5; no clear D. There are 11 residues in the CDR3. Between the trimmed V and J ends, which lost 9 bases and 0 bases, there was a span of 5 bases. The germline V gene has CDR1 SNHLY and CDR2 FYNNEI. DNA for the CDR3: TGTGCCAGTGAGTACCAAGAGACCCAGTACTTC. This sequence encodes CASEYQETQYF.

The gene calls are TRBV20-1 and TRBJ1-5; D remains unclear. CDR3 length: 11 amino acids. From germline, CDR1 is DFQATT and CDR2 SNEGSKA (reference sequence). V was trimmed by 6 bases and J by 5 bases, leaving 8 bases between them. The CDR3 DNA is TGCAGTGCCGTTTGCGATCAGCCCCAGCATTTT. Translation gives CSAVCDQPQHF.

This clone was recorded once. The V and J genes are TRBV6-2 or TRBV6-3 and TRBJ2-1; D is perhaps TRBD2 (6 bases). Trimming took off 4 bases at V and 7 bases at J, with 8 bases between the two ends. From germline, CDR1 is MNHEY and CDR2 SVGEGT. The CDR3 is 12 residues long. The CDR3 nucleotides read TGTGCCAGCAGTTTAGGGAGGAATGAGCAGTTCTTC. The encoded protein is CASSLGRNEQFF.

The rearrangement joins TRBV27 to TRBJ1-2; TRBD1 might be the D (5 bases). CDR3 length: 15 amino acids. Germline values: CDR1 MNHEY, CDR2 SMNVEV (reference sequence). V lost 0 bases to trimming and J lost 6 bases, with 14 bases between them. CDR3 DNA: TGTGCCAGCAGTTTATCGGTCAGGGCACCAAATGGCTACACCTTC. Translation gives CASSLSVRAPNGYTF.

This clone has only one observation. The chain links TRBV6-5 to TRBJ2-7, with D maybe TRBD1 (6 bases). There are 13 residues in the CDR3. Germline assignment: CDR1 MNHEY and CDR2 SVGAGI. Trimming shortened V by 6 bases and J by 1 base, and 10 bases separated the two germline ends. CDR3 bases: TGTGCCAGCAGCGGGGACACGTCCTACGAGCAGTACGTC. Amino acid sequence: CASSGDTSYEQYV.

CDR3 in amino acids: CASSLAPRPGAGELFF. Here the CDR3 DNA reads TGTGCCAGCAGCTTAGCGCCTAGGCCCGGGGCCGGGGAGCTGTTTTTT. The chain links TRBV7-9 to TRBJ2-2, with TRBD2 as a possible D gene (5 bases). Germline V CDR1 and CDR2: SEHNR, FQNEAQ (reference sequence). Trimming left V 0 bases short and J 6 bases short, with 14 bases between. The CDR3 consists of 16 residues.

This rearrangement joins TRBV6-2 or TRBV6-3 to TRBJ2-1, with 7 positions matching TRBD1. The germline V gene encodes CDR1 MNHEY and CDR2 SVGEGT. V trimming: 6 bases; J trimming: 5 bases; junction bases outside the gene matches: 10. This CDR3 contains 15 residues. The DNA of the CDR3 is TGTGCCAGCAGCCTCCCGGGACAGCATAACAATGAGCAGTTCTTC. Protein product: CASSLPGQHNNEQFF.

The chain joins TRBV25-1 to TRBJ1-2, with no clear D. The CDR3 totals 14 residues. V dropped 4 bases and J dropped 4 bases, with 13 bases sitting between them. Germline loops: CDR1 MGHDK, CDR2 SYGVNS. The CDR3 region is CASSGGLSLYGYTF. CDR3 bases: TGTGCCAGCAGTGGCGGACTGTCGCTCTATGGCTACACCTTC.

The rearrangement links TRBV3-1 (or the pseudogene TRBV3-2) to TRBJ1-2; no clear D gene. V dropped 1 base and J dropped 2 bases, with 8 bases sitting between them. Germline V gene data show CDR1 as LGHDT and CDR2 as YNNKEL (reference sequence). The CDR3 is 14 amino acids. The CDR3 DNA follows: TGTGCCAGCAGCCAAGTTCACAGCAACTATGGCTACACCTTC. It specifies CASSQVHSNYGYTF.